The 11 T cell receptor beta chains presented below share a single source sample, sequenced in a study of circulating and synovial CD4+ cells in juvenile arthritis. The repertoire was sequenced with immunoSEQ multiplex PCR; TCRdb's copy has only in-frame clones and lacks some. The profile shows approximately 36,000 clones, approximately 96% of them singletons. The material sequenced was CD4+ T cells from blood. The source of these receptors is a human donor with juvenile idiopathic arthritis.

CDR3 sequence: CASSQESRSEQFF. The CDR3 nucleotides are TGCGCCAGCAGCCAAGAGTCCCGGAGTGAGCAGTTCTTC. V and J are TRBV4-1 and TRBJ2-1, with unresolved D. Germline values: CDR1 MGHRA, CDR2 YSYEKL. V dropped 0 bases and J dropped 9 bases, with 9 bases sitting between them. The CDR3 totals 13 residues.

V and J are TRBV7-8 and TRBJ1-2; maybe TRBD1 (5 bases). The CDR3 sequence is 18 residues long. The germline V gene encodes CDR1 SGHVS and CDR2 FQNEAQ. Trimming cost V 4 bases and J 4 bases, with 25 bases left between them. CDR3 protein: CASSSTPPGQGDTYGYTF. The CDR3 DNA reads TGTGCCAGCAGCTCAACCCCGCCCGGGCAGGGCGATACCTATGGCTACACCTTC.

The rearrangement uses TRBV19 and TRBJ1-4, with D possibly being TRBD1 (5 bases). CDR3 length: 17 amino acids. The germline gives CDR1 LNHDA, CDR2 SQIVND (reference sequence). The V gene lost 8 bases and the J gene lost 4 bases, with 23 bases spanning the gap. Written as DNA, the CDR3 is TGTGCCAGTTGGGCCGCGCATCAGGGTGACGGTAATGAAAAACTGTTTTTT. Amino acid sequence: CASWAAHQGDGNEKLFF.

The V call is TRBV13, the J call TRBJ1-3, with D possibly matching TRBD1 (5 bases). The germline V gene has CDR1 PRHDT and CDR2 FYEKMQ (reference sequence). The V gene lost 5 bases and the J gene lost 0 bases, with 14 bases spanning the gap. CDR3 length equals 16 residues. CDR3 nucleotide sequence: TGTGCCAGCAGCGCATTACAGGCGAGCTCTGGAAACACCATATATTTT. The encoded protein is CASSALQASSGNTIYF. Drawing the rest from reference TRBV13 and TRBJ1-3, the complete variable domain is AAGVIQSPRHLIKEKRETATLKCYPIPRHDTVYWYQQGPGQDPQFLISFYEKMQSDKGSIPDRFSAQQFSDYHSELNMSSLELGDSALYFCASSALQASSGNTIYFGEGSWLTVV.

The chain recombines TRBV5-1 with TRBJ2-7, with TRBD2 as a possible D gene (5 bases). Trimming took 0 bases from V and 5 from J, leaving 15 bases between them. The CDR3 spans 15 residues. Germline values: CDR1 SGHRS, CDR2 YFSETQ. DNA for the CDR3: TGCGCCAGCAGCTTGGATGGGGAGAGAGCCGACGAGCAGTACTTC. Its translation: CASSLDGERADEQYF.

The V call is TRBV4-1, the J call TRBJ1-2, with 8 bases matching TRBD1. After removal of 3 bases from V and 6 bases from J, the junction contained 6 bases not matched to a gene. This CDR3 has 14 amino acids. Germline CDR1 is MGHRA and CDR2 is YSYEKL. CDR3 in DNA: TGCGCCAGCAGCCAGCCTGTCAGGGGGCATGGCTACACCTTC. This translates into CASSQPVRGHGYTF.

This chain joins TRBV6-6 and TRBJ1-2, with 7 bases identical to TRBD1. With 2 bases clipped from V and 7 bases from J, the junction kept 7 bases outside the gene matches. This CDR3 contains 14 residues. Germline loops: CDR1 MNHNY, CDR2 SVGAGI (reference sequence). The CDR3 DNA reads TGTGCCAGCAGTTACCAACAGGGGCTGAGTGGCTACACCTTC. Residues: CASSYQQGLSGYTF.

Concerning this clone: Other DNA sequences in this sample translate to the same CDR3. This chain uses TRBV9 with TRBJ1-6; D uncertain. The CDR3 spans 15 residues. Germline V lookup: CDR1 SGDLS, CDR2 YYNGEE. V shed 0 bases and J shed 2 bases, with 6 bases lying between them. In DNA, the CDR3 is TGTGCCAGCAGCGTAGGGAGGACCTATAATTCACCCCTCCACTTT. Translation: CASSVGRTYNSPLHF. Variable domain in full (rest from reference TRBV9 and TRBJ1-6): DSGVTQTPKHLITATGQRVTLRCSPRSGDLSVYWYQQSLDQGLQFLIQYYNGEERAKGNILERFSAQQFPDLHSELNLSSLELGDSALYFCASSVGRTYNSPLHFGNGTRLTVT.

V usage is TRBV12-2 and J usage is TRBJ1-2; the table's D call TRBD1 went unverified against the DNA. TRBV12-2 is a listed pseudogene. The CDR3 extends over 18 amino acids. The CDR3 here is CASRLGPGRGAFRGGYTF. The CDR3 coding sequence is TGTGCAAGTCGCTTAGGCCCGGGCAGGGGCGCCTTCCGAGGGGGCTACACCTTC.

The CDR3 reads CASSLTGSREAFF. The CDR3 nucleotides are TGTGCCAGTAGCTTAACAGGGTCAAGAGAAGCTTTCTTT. The chain combines TRBV19 with TRBJ1-1; a weak D match, TRBD1 (6 bases). The germline V and J ends were trimmed by 6 bases and 8 bases, with 16 bases remaining between them. Germline V gives CDR1 LNHDA, CDR2 SQIVND (reference sequence). The CDR3 is 13 amino acids.

The rearrangement links TRBV10-3 to TRBJ2-5; the D gene is possibly TRBD2 (6 bases). The germline V gene encodes CDR1 ENHRY and CDR2 SYGVKD. V shed 4 bases and J shed 4 bases, with 16 bases lying between them. This CDR3 comprises 15 residues. The CDR3 loop reads CAISVTEGWGETQYF. Written as DNA, the CDR3 is TGTGCCATCAGTGTTACGGAGGGTTGGGGAGAGACCCAGTACTTC.